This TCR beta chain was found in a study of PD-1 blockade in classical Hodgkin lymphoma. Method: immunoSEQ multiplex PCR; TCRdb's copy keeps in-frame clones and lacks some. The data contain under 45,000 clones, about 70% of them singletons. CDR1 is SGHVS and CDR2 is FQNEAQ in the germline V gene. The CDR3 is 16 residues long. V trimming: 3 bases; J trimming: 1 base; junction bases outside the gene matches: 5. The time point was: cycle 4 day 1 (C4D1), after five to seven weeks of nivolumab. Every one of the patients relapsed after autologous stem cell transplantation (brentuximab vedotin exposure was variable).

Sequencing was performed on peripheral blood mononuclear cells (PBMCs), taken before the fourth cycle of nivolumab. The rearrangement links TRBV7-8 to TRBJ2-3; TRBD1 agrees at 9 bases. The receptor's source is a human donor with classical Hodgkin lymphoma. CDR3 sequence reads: CASSLTGGFGTDTQYF. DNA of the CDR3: TGTGCCAGCAGCTTGACAGGGGGTTTCGGCACAGATACGCAGTATTTT.